This T cell receptor beta chain was recovered during a study of blood T cell repertoires in COVID-19. Background on the study: Sources were T cells, B-cell-depleted T cells, or PBMCs; the material itself was cDNA or gDNA.

Clones were sequenced by immunoSEQ multiplex PCR, and TCRdb holds only the in-frame ones, with some missing. The table records some 57,000 clones, 65% to 90% of them present only once. The V gene lost 0 bases and the J gene lost 5 bases, with 14 bases spanning the gap. This CDR3 spans 15 amino acids. Germline V gene data show CDR1 as SGDLS and CDR2 as YYNGEE. The sequenced sample consisted of peripheral blood. This chain joins TRBV9 and TRBJ2-5; a possible D gene is TRBD1 (8 bases). The origin of this receptor is a human donor in a cohort sampled during active COVID-19. The CDR3 sequence is CASSVGTGGVETQYF. The DNA of the CDR3 is TGTGCCAGCAGCGTAGGAACAGGGGGGGTCGAGACCCAGTACTTC.